This TCR beta chain was identified during a study of cytomegalovirus exposure and HLA in healthy donors. The CDR3 is 15 residues long. CDR1 SGHRS and CDR2 YFSETQ come from the germline V gene. The ends were cut back, 4 bases at V and 6 bases at J, with 14 bases in the middle. The PCR made use of 60 Vbeta and 13 Jbeta primers. Sequencing was performed with immunoSEQ multiplex PCR; in TCRdb, only in-frame clones are kept and a portion is missing. The repertoire has approximately 100,000 clones, roughly three quarters of them found once; the top ten carry around 12%. This clone was seen just once. This chain joins TRBV5-1 and TRBJ1-6; D is perhaps TRBD1 (5 bases). The sequenced material came from PBMCs. The origin of this receptor is a woman between 40 and 55 years old in good health and CMV-seropositive. CDR3 bases: TGCGCCAGCAGCCCCCTCCCAGGGTTTAATTCACCCCTCCACTTT. As protein: CASSPLPGFNSPLHF. The full variable domain, with the rest looked up from reference TRBV5-1 and TRBJ1-6, is KAGVTQTPRYLIKTRGQQVTLSCSPISGHRSVSWYQQTPGQGLQFLFEYFSETQRNKGNFPGRFSGRQFSNSRSEMNVSTLELGDSALYLCASSPLPGFNSPLHFGNGTRLTVT.